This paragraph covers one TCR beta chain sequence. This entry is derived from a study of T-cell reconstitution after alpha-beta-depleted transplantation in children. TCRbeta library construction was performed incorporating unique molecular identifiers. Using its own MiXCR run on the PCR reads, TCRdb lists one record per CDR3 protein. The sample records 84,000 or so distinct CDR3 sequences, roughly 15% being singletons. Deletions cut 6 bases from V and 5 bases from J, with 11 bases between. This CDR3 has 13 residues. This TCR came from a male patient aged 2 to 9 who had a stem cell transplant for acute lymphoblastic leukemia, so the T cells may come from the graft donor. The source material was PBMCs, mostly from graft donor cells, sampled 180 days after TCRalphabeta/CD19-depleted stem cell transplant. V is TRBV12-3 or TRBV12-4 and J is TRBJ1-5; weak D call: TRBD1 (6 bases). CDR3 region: CASSLGGDQPQHF. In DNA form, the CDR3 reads TGTGCCAGCAGCCTAGGGGGGGATCAGCCCCAGCATTTT.